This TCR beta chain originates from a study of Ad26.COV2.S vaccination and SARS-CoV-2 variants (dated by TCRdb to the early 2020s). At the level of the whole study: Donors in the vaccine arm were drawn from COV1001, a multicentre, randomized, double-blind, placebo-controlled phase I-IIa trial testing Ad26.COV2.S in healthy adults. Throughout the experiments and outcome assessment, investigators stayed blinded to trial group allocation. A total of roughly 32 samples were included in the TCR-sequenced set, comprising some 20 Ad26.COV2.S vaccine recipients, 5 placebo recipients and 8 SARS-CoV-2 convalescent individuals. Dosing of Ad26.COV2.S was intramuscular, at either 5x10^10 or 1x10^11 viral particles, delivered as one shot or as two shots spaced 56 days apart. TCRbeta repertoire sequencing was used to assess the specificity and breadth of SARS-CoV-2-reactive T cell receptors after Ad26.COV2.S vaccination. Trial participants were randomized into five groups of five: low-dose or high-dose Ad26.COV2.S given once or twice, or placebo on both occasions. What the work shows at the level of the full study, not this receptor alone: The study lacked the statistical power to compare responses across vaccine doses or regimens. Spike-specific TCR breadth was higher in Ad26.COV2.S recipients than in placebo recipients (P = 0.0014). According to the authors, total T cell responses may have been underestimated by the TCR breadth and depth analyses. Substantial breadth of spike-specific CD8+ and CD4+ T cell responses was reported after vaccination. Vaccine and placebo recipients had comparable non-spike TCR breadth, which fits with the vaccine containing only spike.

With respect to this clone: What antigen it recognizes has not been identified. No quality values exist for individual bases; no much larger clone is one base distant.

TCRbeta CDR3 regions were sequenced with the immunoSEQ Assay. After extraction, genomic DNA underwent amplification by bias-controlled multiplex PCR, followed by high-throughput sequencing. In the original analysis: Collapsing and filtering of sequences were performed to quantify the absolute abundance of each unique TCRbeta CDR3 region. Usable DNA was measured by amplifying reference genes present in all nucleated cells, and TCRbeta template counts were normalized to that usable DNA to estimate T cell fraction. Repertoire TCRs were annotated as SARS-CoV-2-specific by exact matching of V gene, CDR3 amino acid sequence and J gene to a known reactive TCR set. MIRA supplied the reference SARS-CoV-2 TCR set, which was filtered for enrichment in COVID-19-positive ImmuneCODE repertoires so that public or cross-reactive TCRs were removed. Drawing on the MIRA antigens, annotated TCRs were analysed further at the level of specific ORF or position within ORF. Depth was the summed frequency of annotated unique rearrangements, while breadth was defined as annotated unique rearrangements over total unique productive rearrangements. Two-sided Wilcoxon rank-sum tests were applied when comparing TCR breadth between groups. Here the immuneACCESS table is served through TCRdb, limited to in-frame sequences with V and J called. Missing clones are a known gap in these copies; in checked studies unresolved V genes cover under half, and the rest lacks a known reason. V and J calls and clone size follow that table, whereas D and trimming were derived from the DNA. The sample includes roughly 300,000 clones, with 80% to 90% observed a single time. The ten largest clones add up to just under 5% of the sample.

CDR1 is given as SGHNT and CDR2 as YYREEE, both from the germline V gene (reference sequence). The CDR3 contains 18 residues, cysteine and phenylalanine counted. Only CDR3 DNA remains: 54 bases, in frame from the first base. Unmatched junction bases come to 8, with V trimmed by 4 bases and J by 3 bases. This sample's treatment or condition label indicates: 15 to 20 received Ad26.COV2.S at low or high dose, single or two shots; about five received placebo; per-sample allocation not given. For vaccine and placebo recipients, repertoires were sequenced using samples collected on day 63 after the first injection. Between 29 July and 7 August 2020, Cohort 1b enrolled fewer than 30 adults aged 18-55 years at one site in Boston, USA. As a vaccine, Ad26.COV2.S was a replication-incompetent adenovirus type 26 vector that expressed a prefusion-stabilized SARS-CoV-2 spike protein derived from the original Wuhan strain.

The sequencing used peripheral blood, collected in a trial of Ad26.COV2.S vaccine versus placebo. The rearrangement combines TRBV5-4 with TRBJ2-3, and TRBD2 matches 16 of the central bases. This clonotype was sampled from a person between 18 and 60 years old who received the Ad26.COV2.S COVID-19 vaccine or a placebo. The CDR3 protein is CASSGTSGGAVLTDTQYF. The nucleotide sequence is TGTGCCAGCAGCGGGACTAGCGGGGGGGCGGTATTAACAGATACGCAGTATTTT.